These 21 T cell receptor beta chains share one sample of origin, sequenced in a study of T cell responses to AZD1222 COVID-19 vaccine. Data came from immunoSEQ multiplex PCR; TCRdb stores just in-frame clones and leaves some out. The sample records roughly 130,000 clones, 80% to 95% being singletons. The sample in question was peripheral blood, obtained on day 0 of AZD1222 vaccination. Receptor source: an adult in good health.

This chain links TRBV6-6 with TRBJ1-2, with D perhaps matching TRBD1 (5 bases). The CDR3 has 11 residues. Germline loops: CDR1 MNHNY, CDR2 SVGAGI (reference sequence). V was trimmed by 4 bases and J by 8 bases, leaving 8 bases between them. The CDR3 sequence: CASSSRGGYTF. The CDR3, as DNA: TGTGCCAGCAGTTCGAGGGGCGGCTACACCTTC.

CDR3 DNA sequence: TGTGCCAGCAGCTTAGGGCAGGGGCCAGCGGGAGGGCCAATTGAAGAGTACTTC. Translated, it gives CASSLGQGPAGGPIEEYF. V gene TRBV7-8 combines with J gene TRBJ2-7; 10 positions agree with TRBD2. This CDR3 has 18 amino acids. CDR1 and CDR2 from the germline V gene are SGHVS and FQNEAQ. Unmatched junction bases numbered 20, after V lost 1 base and J lost 11 bases. The whole variable domain, remainder taken from reference TRBV7-8 and TRBJ2-7, is GAGVSQSPRYKVAKRGQDVALRCDPISGHVSLFWYQQALGQGPEFLTYFQNEAQLDKSGLPSDRFFAERPEGSVSTLKIQRTQQEDSAVYLCASSLGQGPAGGPIEEYFGPGTRLTVT.

The V call is TRBV27, the J call TRBJ1-4; TRBD1 agrees at 7 bases. CDR1 MNHEY and CDR2 SMNVEV come from the germline V gene (reference sequence). This CDR3 has 16 amino acids. V shed 0 bases and J 8 bases; nucleotides not matched to a gene: 9. The CDR3 region is CASSLSRAGGNEKLFF. The CDR3 DNA reads as TGTGCCAGCAGTTTATCGAGGGCAGGGGGGAACGAAAAACTGTTTTTT.

This chain links TRBV11-2 with TRBJ1-1; TRBD1 agrees at 9 bases. This CDR3 is 13 amino acids long. Looked up from germline, CDR1 is SGHAT and CDR2 is FQNNGV. V trimming: 6 bases; J trimming: 5 bases; junction bases outside the gene matches: 4. This CDR3 is CASSQDRGTEAFF. The CDR3 DNA follows: TGTGCCAGCAGTCAAGACAGGGGGACTGAAGCTTTCTTT.

The chain employs TRBV6-5 and TRBJ2-6; no reliable D call. CDR1 MNHEY and CDR2 SVGAGI come from the germline V gene. Trimming stripped 8 bases from V and 0 bases from J, with 11 bases between. This CDR3 has 15 amino acids. CDR3 in amino acids: CASCPQSSGANVLTF. DNA for the CDR3: TGTGCCAGCTGCCCCCAGAGCTCTGGGGCCAACGTCCTGACTTTC.

The rearrangement joins TRBV9 to TRBJ1-2, with 7 bases lining up with TRBD1. V shed 0 bases, J shed 8 bases, and the junction held 16 bases outside the gene matches. This CDR3 region has 17 residues. Germline loops: CDR1 SGDLS, CDR2 YYNGEE. Here the CDR3 DNA reads TGTGCCAGCAGCGTAGCAGGAGGGGGCCCCGGGTTCGGCGGCTACACCTTC. Translation gives CASSVAGGGPGFGGYTF.

The chain combines TRBV28 with TRBJ2-2, with D possibly called TRBD1 or TRBD2 (5 bases each). The germline CDR1 and CDR2 sequences are MDHEN and SYDVKM. The CDR3 length is 15 residues. Trimming took 5 bases from V and 6 from J, leaving 16 bases between them. In nucleotides, the CDR3 is TGTGCCAGCAGTGTAGGGAGTTTGGGGCCCGGGGAGCTGTTTTTT. Translating gives CASSVGSLGPGELFF. The entire variable domain, with the rest obtained from reference TRBV28 and TRBJ2-2, is as follows: DVKVTQSSRYLVKRTGEKVFLECVQDMDHENMFWYRQDPGLGLRLIYFSYDVKMKEKGDIPEGYSVSREKKERFSLILESASTNQTSMYLCASSVGSLGPGELFFGEGSRLTVL.

The rearrangement uses TRBV10-3 and TRBJ1-5; 11 bases fit TRBD1. Germline CDR1 and CDR2: ENHRY and SYGVKD. The CDR3 is made up of 18 amino acids. V lost 0 bases and J lost 6; bases outside the gene matches: 10. CDR3 residues: CAISESKDRGRRGQPQHF. The CDR3 DNA reads TGTGCCATCAGTGAGTCGAAGGACAGGGGGCGCAGGGGTCAGCCCCAGCATTTT.

This rearrangement joins TRBV2 to TRBJ2-1; D perhaps matches TRBD2 (6 bases). Per the germline V gene, CDR1 is SNHLY and CDR2 is FYNNEI. The V end was cut by 7 bases, the J end by 1 base, with 26 bases between. The CDR3 is made up of 19 amino acids. CDR3 sequence (DNA): TGTGCCAGCATACACGGCTCGGGGGTCCCTACCGTATCCTACAATGAGCAGTTCTTC. Its protein is CASIHGSGVPTVSYNEQFF.

This chain uses TRBV18 with TRBJ2-1; 11 bases are a match to TRBD2. Per the germline V gene, CDR1 is KGHSH and CDR2 is LQKENI. The CDR3 length is 16 residues. V was pared by 6 bases and J by 5 bases, with 9 bases of the junction left unmatched. The CDR3 nucleotides read TGTGCCAGCTCTATAACTAGCGGGAGTCGACACAATGAGCAGTTCTTC. This codes for CASSITSGSRHNEQFF.

CDR3 region: CASSGWGRVGTEAFF. The CDR3 DNA is TGTGCCAGCAGCGGTTGGGGCAGGGTGGGGACTGAAGCTTTCTTT. The genes are TRBV21-1 and TRBJ1-1; the tabulated D call, TRBD1, remains unverified against the DNA. TRBV21-1 is a listed pseudogene. The CDR3 is 15 residues long.

This rearrangement joins TRBV28 to TRBJ1-6, with D unresolved. The germline V and J ends were trimmed by 5 bases and 7 bases, with 15 bases remaining between them. Per germline, CDR1 MDHEN and CDR2 SYDVKM. The CDR3 totals 15 residues. The DNA of the CDR3 is TGTGCCAGCAGTGCCCCTCCGCGGAAGAATTCACCCCTCCACTTT. It codes for CASSAPPRKNSPLHF.

V and J are TRBV5-1 and TRBJ1-6; the D gene is possibly TRBD1 (5 bases). Germline V gene lookup returns CDR1 SGHRS and CDR2 YFSETQ. The length of the CDR3 is 14 residues. V gave up 0 bases and J gave up 9 bases, with 10 bases separating them. This chain's CDR3 is CASSLDGTGSPLHF. Here the CDR3 DNA reads TGCGCCAGCAGCTTGGACGGGACGGGTTCACCCCTCCACTTT.

V gene TRBV4-3 combines with J gene TRBJ1-1; 7 nucleotides line up with TRBD1. The germline CDR1 and CDR2 sequences are LGHNA and YSLEER. The CDR3 spans 15 residues. V lost 5 bases to trimming and J lost 4 bases; unmatched junction nucleotides: 10. The CDR3 protein is CASSYSNPGGTEAFF. Here the CDR3 DNA reads TGCGCCAGCAGCTATAGCAATCCAGGGGGCACTGAAGCTTTCTTT.

The J gene is TRBJ1-3, the V gene TRBV15; no definite D call. Germline V gene sequence: CDR1 LNHNV, CDR2 YYDKDF (reference sequence). The V end was cut by 0 bases, the J end by 4 bases, with 7 bases between. The CDR3 totals 14 residues. The CDR3 here is CATSRDLGGNTIYF. In nucleotides, the CDR3 is TGTGCCACCAGCAGAGATCTCGGGGGAAACACCATATATTTT.

The chain recombines TRBV7-9 with TRBJ1-4; no clear D. The CDR3 has 15 residues. Germline lookup yields CDR1 SEHNR and CDR2 FQNEAQ (reference sequence). The V gene lost 5 bases and the J gene lost 6 bases, with 16 bases spanning the gap. CDR3 DNA sequence: TGTGCCAGCAGCCCGAACGGCAGGATTCATGAAAAACTGTTTTTT. This gives the protein CASSPNGRIHEKLFF.

The chain has TRBV3-1 (or the pseudogene TRBV3-2) and TRBJ2-3; D remains ambiguous. The CDR3 is 16 amino acids. CDR1 and CDR2 (germline): LGHDT, YNNKEL (reference sequence). V was trimmed by 1 base and J by 0 bases, leaving 11 bases between them. CDR3 in amino acids: CASSQVRSGSTDTQYF. The CDR3 DNA reads as TGTGCCAGCAGCCAAGTCAGGTCGGGTAGCACAGATACGCAGTATTTT.

The chain is built from TRBV9 and TRBJ2-2; D unresolved. This CDR3 is built from 14 residues. CDR1 is SGDLS, CDR2 YYNGEE, per germline. Trimming removed 5 bases at V and 0 bases at J, with 8 bases between. The CDR3 DNA follows: TGTGCCAGCAGGGAGTCAGCGAACACCGGGGAGCTGTTTTTT. Protein product: CASRESANTGELFF.

The chain combines TRBV20-1 with TRBJ2-1, with no clear D. V was pared by 6 bases and J by 9 bases, with 9 bases between. CDR3 size: 10 residues. Germline CDR1 reads DFQATT; CDR2 reads SNEGSKA (reference sequence). The CDR3 DNA follows: TGCAGTGCAGAGTTGGGTGAGCAGTTCTTC. Its translation: CSAELGEQFF.

This chain connects TRBV14 to TRBJ2-2; 9 bases match TRBD2. CDR1 is SGHDN, CDR2 FVKESK, per germline. V lost 5 bases and J lost 4; bases outside the gene matches: 5. The CDR3 sequence is 15 residues long. CDR3 in amino acids: CASSRAGGGTGELFF. The CDR3 nucleotides are TGTGCCAGCAGCAGAGCGGGAGGCGGCACCGGGGAGCTGTTTTTT.

CDR3 sequence reads: CASSPTSGRIINEQFF. As DNA, the CDR3 is TGCGCCAGCAGCCCGACTAGCGGGAGGATCATCAATGAGCAGTTCTTC. V gene TRBV5-1 combines with J gene TRBJ2-1; TRBD2 agrees at 13 bases. Germline assignment: CDR1 SGHRS and CDR2 YFSETQ. This CDR3 spans 16 amino acids. V lost 4 bases to trimming and J lost 6 bases; unmatched junction nucleotides: 7.